The 20 T cell receptor beta chains in this list originate from one sample, sequenced in a study of kidney transplant recipient with SARS-CoV-2 infection. Each CDR3 protein is one row after TCRdb ran MiXCR on the reads. The sample has roughly 230,000 distinct CDR3 sequences, 25% to 35% seen once. Sequenced here: a blood sample, sampled at baseline and around day 110 from a kidney transplant recipient. All receptors derive from a male patient between 25 and 40 years old who had COVID-19 and was a kidney transplant recipient. Some of these T cells may belong to the graft donor.

At least ten counts were recorded for this clonotype. J is TRBJ1-4 and V is TRBV12-5; no clear D. V was shortened by 0 bases and J by 8 bases, with 4 bases between the two germline ends. The CDR3 totals 12 residues. Looked up from germline, CDR1 is LGHNT and CDR2 is FRNRAP. The CDR3 DNA reads as TGTGCTAGTGGTTTGGTGGAAGAAAAACTGTTTTTT. It encodes CASGLVEEKLFF. The whole variable domain, filled in from reference TRBV12-5 and TRBJ1-4, reads DARVTQTPRHKVTEMGQEVTMRCQPILGHNTVFWYRQTMMQGLELLAYFRNRAPLDDSGMPKDRFSAEMPDATLATLKIQPSEPRDSAVYFCASGLVEEKLFFGSGTQLSVL.

In the case of this clonotype: A read error may be the cause here, since a much bigger clone is one base away. V and J are TRBV10-2 and TRBJ2-2; D is perhaps TRBD1 or TRBD2 (5 bases each). This CDR3 spans 13 amino acids. Germline CDR1 reads WSHSY; CDR2 reads SAAADI. The CDR3 is CASEGENTGEPFF. DNA for the CDR3: TGTGCCAGCGAAGGGGAGAACACCGGGGAGCCGTTTTTT.

This clonotype has ten or more counts. The chain carries TRBV7-8 and TRBJ2-2; 7 positions match TRBD2. Trimming cost V 7 bases and J 4 bases; bases outside gene matches: 12. CDR3 length equals 16 residues. Per germline, CDR1 SGHVS and CDR2 FQNEAQ. CDR3 region: CASILSRPGGTGELFF. CDR3 DNA sequence: TGTGCCAGCATCCTCTCGAGGCCGGGGGGCACCGGGGAGCTGTTTTTT.

This clonotype has just one count. A far more abundant clone sits one base away, making this likely a read error. The CDR3 loop reads CAGSLSGTGLGEQYF. The DNA for the CDR3 is TGTGCCGGCAGCCTAAGCGGGACAGGACTGGGGGAGCAGTACTTC. V is TRBV11-2 and J is TRBJ2-5; perhaps TRBD1 as D (8 bases). CDR3 length equals 15 residues. Germline V gene data show CDR1 as SGHAT and CDR2 as FQNNGV.

V usage is TRBV20-1 and J usage is TRBJ1-1; D call uncertain. Germline V gives CDR1 DFQATT, CDR2 SNEGSKA (reference sequence). V shed 0 bases and J shed 6 bases, with 8 bases lying between them. The CDR3 sequence is 12 residues long. In DNA, the CDR3 is TGCAGTGCTAGAGATTTAAGCGCTGAAGCTTTCTTT. This translates into CSARDLSAEAFF.

Comment on this clonotype: A much larger clone lies a single base off, so this may be a read error. V is TRBV12-3 or TRBV12-4 and J is TRBJ1-2, with D hard to call. With 5 bases removed from V and 4 bases from J, the gap between germline ends came to 23 bases. CDR3 size: 17 residues. CDR3 bases: TGTGCCAGCAGTCCAAAGACCACAGCAGGAAGGACCTATGGCTACACCTTC. It yields the protein CASSPKTTAGRTYGYTF.

Points on this clonotype: A much larger clone is a single base away; this may be a read error. This chain uses TRBV29-1 with TRBJ2-5; 9 positions agree with TRBD2. Judging by the DNA end, TRBJ2-7 fits better; the J call may be wrong. Germline-derived CDR1 and CDR2 are SQVTM and ANQGSEA. The CDR3 extends over 14 amino acids. CDR3 DNA sequence: TGCAGCGTTGAAGGGCTAGCGGGAACGAGCGAGCAGTACTTC. This codes for CSVEGLAGTSEQYF.

This clonotype was counted many times. The rearrangement links TRBV7-9 to TRBJ1-4, with D unresolved. CDR1 and CDR2 from the germline V gene are SEHNR and FQNEAQ (reference sequence). V was shortened by 0 bases and J by 4 bases, with 6 bases between the two germline ends. This CDR3 is 14 amino acids long. This chain's CDR3 is CASSLAGNNEKLFF. DNA of the CDR3: TGTGCCAGCAGCTTAGCGGGGAATAATGAAAAACTGTTTTTT. The variable domain in full, with the rest retrieved from reference TRBV7-9 and TRBJ1-4, is DTGVSQNPRHKITKRGQNVTFRCDPISEHNRLYWYRQTLGQGPEFLTYFQNEAQLEKSRLLSDRFSAERPKGSFSTLEIQRTEQGDSAMYLCASSLAGNNEKLFFGSGTQLSVL.

V usage is TRBV20-1 and J usage is TRBJ2-3; D is possibly TRBD1 (6 bases). V gave up 7 bases and J gave up 4 bases, with 18 bases separating them. CDR3 length equals 14 residues. CDR1 and CDR2 from the germline V gene are DFQATT and SNEGSKA (reference sequence). This chain's CDR3 is CSEVGPGDSDTQYF. For the CDR3, the DNA is TGCAGTGAGGTTGGGCCAGGGGATTCAGATACGCAGTATTTT.

The chain recombines TRBV5-4 with TRBJ1-2; D remains ambiguous. Trimming removed 7 bases at V and 4 bases at J, with 23 bases between. The CDR3 length is 16 residues. Germline V gene sequence: CDR1 SGHNT, CDR2 YYREEE (reference sequence). The CDR3 DNA is TGTGCCAGCTGTTCTAGCGTACCAGGAAAGACCTATGGCTACACCTTC. This codes for CASCSSVPGKTYGYTF. Full variable domain (missing parts from reference TRBV5-4 and TRBJ1-2): ETGVTQSPTHLIKTRGQQVTLRCSSQSGHNTVSWYQQALGQGPQFIFQYYREEENGRGNFPPRFSGLQFPNYSSELNVNALELDDSALYLCASCSSVPGKTYGYTFGSGTRLTVV.

In this sample, this clonotype turned up many times. The chain combines TRBV7-9 with TRBJ1-2, with D hard to call. Germline lookup yields CDR1 SEHNR and CDR2 FQNEAQ (reference sequence). Trimming took off 5 bases at V and 5 bases at J, with 9 bases between the two ends. This CDR3 is 12 amino acids long. CDR3 sequence (DNA): TGTGCCAGCAGCCCCTGGGTTTATGGCTACACCTTC. Encoded protein: CASSPWVYGYTF.

Ten or more counts support this clonotype. The chain couples TRBV29-1 to TRBJ2-2, with D tentatively TRBD1 (6 bases). V lost 7 bases and J lost 6, with 15 bases in between. CDR1 SQVTM and CDR2 ANQGSEA come from the germline V gene. The CDR3 runs 13 residues. CDR3 amino acids: CSATQGSAGELFF. The CDR3 nucleotides are TGCAGCGCCACACAGGGCTCGGCCGGGGAGCTGTTTTTT.

In its sample, this clonotype was seen many times. The chain has TRBV20-1 and TRBJ1-4; 9 positions agree with TRBD1. V lost 5 bases, J lost 8 bases, and 12 bases stayed unmatched. CDR1 is DFQATT and CDR2 is SNEGSKA in the germline V gene (reference sequence). The CDR3 has 15 residues. The chain's CDR3 is CSAGDSGQGFEKLFF. CDR3 in DNA: TGCAGTGCTGGCGATTCGGGACAGGGTTTCGAAAAACTGTTTTTT.

This clonotype has ten or more counts. This rearrangement joins TRBV7-1 to TRBJ1-2; no definite D call. TRBV7-1 is an ORF for which the function is uncertain. There are 17 residues in the CDR3. Trimming pared 5 bases from V and 4 bases from J, leaving 23 bases between. The CDR3 coding sequence is TGTGCCAGCAGCGGGGAAGGTCACGAGGGAAAGACCTATGGCTACACCTTC. This sequence encodes CASSGEGHEGKTYGYTF.

This clonotype has only a few counts. J is TRBJ1-1 and V is TRBV5-6; no clear D. The V end lost 3 bases, the J end lost 0 bases, and 12 bases lay between the germline ends. The CDR3 has 15 residues. CDR1 is SGHDT and CDR2 is YYEEEE in the germline V gene. CDR3 residues: CASSSSGEMNTEAFF. CDR3 nucleotides: TGTGCCAGCAGCTCCTCAGGAGAAATGAACACTGAAGCTTTCTTT.

A note on this clonotype: The germline gene is not matched at one end of the junction; a read error may be the cause. The chain links TRBV28 to TRBJ1-4; maybe TRBD1 (5 bases). The germline CDR1 and CDR2 sequences are MDHEN and SYDVKM. The CDR3 is made up of 16 amino acids. The chain's CDR3 is CASTLLQGLNNEKLLF. Written as DNA, the CDR3 is TGTGCCAGCACCCTGCTGCAGGGACTTAATAATGAAAAACTGTTATTT.

There are a few counts of this clonotype. The chain is built from TRBV10-3 and TRBJ2-1; D gene unclear. Germline V gives CDR1 ENHRY, CDR2 SYGVKD. The CDR3 has 13 amino acids. V lost 5 bases and J 2 bases, leaving 7 bases between the germline ends. CDR3 amino acids: CAISTMTYNEQFF. The CDR3 DNA sequence: TGTGCCATCAGTACCATGACCTACAATGAGCAGTTCTTC.

This clonotype showed up many times. The rearrangement links TRBV19 to TRBJ2-2; TRBD1 agrees at 7 bases. Per the germline V gene, CDR1 is LNHDA and CDR2 is SQIVND (reference sequence). The V and J ends lost 9 bases and 7 bases, in that order; junction bases with no gene match: 8. The CDR3 has 13 residues. The CDR3 coding sequence is TGTGCCAGGTCAGACAGGGATCACGGGGAGCTGTTTTTT. Its translation: CARSDRDHGELFF. The complete variable domain, with remaining parts taken from reference TRBV19 and TRBJ2-2, reads DGGITQSPKYLFRKEGQNVTLSCEQNLNHDAMYWYRQDPGQGLRLIYYSQIVNDFQKGDIAEGYSVSREKKESFPLTVTSAQKNPTAFYLCARSDRDHGELFFGEGSRLTVL.

On this clonotype itself: A much larger clonotype is one base distant, so this may be a read error. The CDR3 protein is CASSRATNMKAQYF. The CDR3 DNA reads TGTGCCAGCAGCCGGGCAACTAATATGAAGGCCCAGTACTTC. This chain connects TRBV28 to TRBJ2-3; D gene uncertain. The J call may be faulty, since TRBJ2-5 better matches the DNA end. The germline gives CDR1 MDHEN, CDR2 SYDVKM. The CDR3 runs to 14 residues.

Concerning this clonotype: This may be a read error: a much more frequent sequence differs by one nucleotide. The chain uses TRBV24-1 and TRBJ1-2; D remains unclear. From germline, CDR1 is KGHDR and CDR2 SFDVKD. There are 17 residues in the CDR3. V lost 6 bases and J lost 4, with 23 bases in between. This CDR3 reads CATSLDSRTRKTYGYTF. The CDR3 DNA reads as TGTGCCACCAGTCTTGATAGTAGAACCAGAAAGACCTATGGCTACACCTTC.